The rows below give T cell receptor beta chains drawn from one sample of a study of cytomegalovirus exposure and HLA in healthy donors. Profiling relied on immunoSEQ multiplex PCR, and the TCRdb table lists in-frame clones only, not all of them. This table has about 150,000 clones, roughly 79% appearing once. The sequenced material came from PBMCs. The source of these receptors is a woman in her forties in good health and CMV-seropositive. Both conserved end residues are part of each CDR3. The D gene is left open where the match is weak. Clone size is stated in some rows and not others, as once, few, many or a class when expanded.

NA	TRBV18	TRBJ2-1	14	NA	TGTGCCAGCTCACCCGGTGATAAATACAATGAGCAGTTCTTC	CASSPGDKYNEQFF
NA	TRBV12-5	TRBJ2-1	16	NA	TGTGCTAGTGGTTTCCAGAGGGCAGAAGACTTCCATGAGCAGTTCTTC	CASGFQRAEDFHEQFF
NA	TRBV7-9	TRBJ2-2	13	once	TGTGCCAGCAGCTTTAAGAGTACCGGGGAGCTGTTTTTT	CASSFKSTGELFF
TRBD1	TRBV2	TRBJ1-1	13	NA	TGTGCCAGCAGCGACAGGGTAGGAACTGAAGCTTTCTTT	CASSDRVGTEAFF
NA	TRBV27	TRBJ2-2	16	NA	TGTGCCAGCAGTCCCCTGCGGACTGCGAACACCGGGGAGCTGTTTTTT	CASSPLRTANTGELFF
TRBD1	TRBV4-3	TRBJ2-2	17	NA	TGCGCCAGCAGCCAAGATGTCCCGGGACAGGGGTTCGGGGAGCTGTTTTTT	CASSQDVPGQGFGELFF
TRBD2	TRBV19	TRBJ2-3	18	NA	TGTGCCAGTAGTAAAACTAGCGGGGGGGCGGGCGGCACAGATACGCAGTATTTT	CASSKTSGGAGGTDTQYF
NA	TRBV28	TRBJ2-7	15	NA	TGTGCCAGCACCTCCGGACCCACATGGAGCGGGGAGCAGTACTTC	CASTSGPTWSGEQYF
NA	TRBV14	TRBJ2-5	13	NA	TGTGCCAGCAGCCAAGATCTTGTTGAGAACCAGTACTTC	CASSQDLVENQYF
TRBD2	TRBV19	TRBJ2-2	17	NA	TGTGCCAGCAGGGAGCTGGGGGGCGCGGGGGGGGCCGGGGAGCTGTTTTTT	CASRELGGAGGAGELFF
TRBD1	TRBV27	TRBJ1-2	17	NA	TGTGCCAGCAGTTTACTTGGGACAGGGGGATTAAACTATGGCTACACCTTC	CASSLLGTGGLNYGYTF
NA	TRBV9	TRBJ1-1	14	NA	TGTGCCAGCAGCGTAGGGCACAGGAACACTGAAGCTTTCTTT	CASSVGHRNTEAFF
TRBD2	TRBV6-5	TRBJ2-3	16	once	TGTGCCAGCAGTTACTCGGGGAGCGGGGGGGCAGATACGCAGTATTTT	CASSYSGSGGADTQYF
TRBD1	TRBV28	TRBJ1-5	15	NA	TGTGCCAGCAGTGGGGACAGGGGAGTGAATCAGCCCCAGCATTTT	CASSGDRGVNQPQHF
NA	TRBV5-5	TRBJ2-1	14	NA	TGTGCCAGCAGCTATATAGCAGGGTCAGGCGAGCAGTTCTTC	CASSYIAGSGEQFF
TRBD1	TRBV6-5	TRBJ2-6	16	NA	TGTGCCAGCAGTTACTGGACAGGGTCTGGGGCCAACGTCCTGACTTTC	CASSYWTGSGANVLTF
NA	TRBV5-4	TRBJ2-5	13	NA	TGTGCCAGCAGCTTGTACCTCTCCCGCGTTCAGTACTTC	CASSLYLSRVQYF
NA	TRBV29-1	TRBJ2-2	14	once	TGCAGCGTTGTACCAGTCAACAGGGCCGGGGAGCTGTTTTTT	CSVVPVNRAGELFF
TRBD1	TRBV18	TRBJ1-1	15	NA	TGTGCCAGCTCACCAATGGGACAGGGAAACACTGAAGCTTTCTTT	CASSPMGQGNTEAFF
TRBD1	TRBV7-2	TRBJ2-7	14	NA	TGTGCCAGCAGCCTGGACAGGGCTTCGCGCGAGCAGTACTTC	CASSLDRASREQYF
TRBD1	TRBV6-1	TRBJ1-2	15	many	TGTGCCAGCAGTGACTGGACAGGTCCCAACTATGGCTACACCTTC	CASSDWTGPNYGYTF
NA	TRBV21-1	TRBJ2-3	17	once	TGTGCCAGCAGCAAAGTGGAGCGGGGTCGGGGCACAGATACGCAGTATTTT	CASSKVERGRGTDTQYF
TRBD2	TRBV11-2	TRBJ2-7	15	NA	TGTGCCAGCAGCTTAGATCGGACTAGCTCCTACGAGCAGTACTTC	CASSLDRTSSYEQYF